The 14 T cell receptor beta chains in this list originate from one sample, sequenced in a study of OX40 agonist ivuxolimab in advanced cancers. Sequenced by immunoSEQ multiplex PCR; TCRdb stores in-frame clones only, minus some. The repertoire holds roughly 54,000 clones, about 89% seen once, with approximately 1.5% in the top ten. The sequenced sample was CD4+ or CD8+ T cells sorted from blood, obtained in a trial of the OX40 agonist ivuxolimab. These receptors came from an adult with an advanced solid tumor such as melanoma, head and neck, liver or kidney cancer.

V usage is TRBV10-3 and J usage is TRBJ2-1, with 13 bases identical to TRBD2. The CDR3 contains 17 residues. With V trimmed by 3 bases and J by 9 bases, 11 bases remained unmatched. Germline V gene sequence: CDR1 ENHRY, CDR2 SYGVKD. DNA of the CDR3: TGTGCCATCAGTGACCTCGGGACTAGCGGGACCCCAGGTGAGCAGTTCTTC. This sequence encodes CAISDLGTSGTPGEQFF.

This clone was seen only a few times. The genes are TRBV4-2 and TRBJ2-5; TRBD1 matches 7 bases. Germline values: CDR1 LGHNA, CDR2 YNFKEQ. J gave up 2 bases and V 4 bases, and 4 bases lay outside the gene matches. The CDR3 runs 14 residues. CDR3 sequence: CASSPRQGQETQYF. The CDR3 DNA is TGTGCCAGCAGCCCCAGACAGGGACAAGAGACCCAGTACTTC.

The chain recombines TRBV9 with TRBJ1-1; 9 bases match TRBD1. Germline CDR1 SGDLS, CDR2 YYNGEE. This CDR3 spans 16 amino acids. The V and J ends lost 5 bases and 2 bases, in that order; junction bases with no gene match: 10. In nucleotides, the CDR3 is TGTGCCAGCAGAGCTCCGGGACAGGGTAGCAACACTGAAGCTTTCTTT. Translating it yields CASRAPGQGSNTEAFF. Combining the CDR3 with reference TRBV9 and TRBJ1-1 gives the whole variable domain DSGVTQTPKHLITATGQRVTLRCSPRSGDLSVYWYQQSLDQGLQFLIQYYNGEERAKGNILERFSAQQFPDLHSELNLSSLELGDSALYFCASRAPGQGSNTEAFFGQGTRLTVV.

The DNA of the CDR3 is TGTGCCTGGACGGGTGGTTACGAGCAGTACTTC. This gives the protein CAWTGGYEQYF. The rearrangement joins TRBV30 to TRBJ2-7, with D hard to call. The CDR3 loop spans 11 amino acids. CDR1 is GTSNPN and CDR2 is SVGIG in the germline V gene (reference sequence). The V and J ends lost 4 bases and 4 bases respectively, with 8 bases between them.

This rearrangement joins TRBV11-2 to TRBJ1-3, with a possible D match to TRBD1 (5 bases). Germline CDR1 SGHAT, CDR2 FQNNGV. CDR3 length: 16 residues. The ends were cut back, 3 bases at V and 4 bases at J, with 16 bases in the middle. This CDR3 is CASSLSDTSLGNTIYF. The CDR3 DNA reads TGTGCCAGCAGCTTGTCGGACACGAGTTTAGGAAACACCATATATTTT.

This chain links TRBV7-8 with TRBJ2-7, with 11 nucleotides matching TRBD2. The CDR3 contains 16 residues. Germline V CDR1 and CDR2: SGHVS, FQNEAQ. With 5 bases clipped from V and 1 base from J, the junction kept 7 bases outside the gene matches. The CDR3 region has the DNA TGTGCCAGCAGCCAGACAACTAGCGGGGGTTCCTACGAGCAGTACTTC. Translation: CASSQTTSGGSYEQYF. Drawing the rest from reference TRBV7-8 and TRBJ2-7, the complete variable domain is GAGVSQSPRYKVAKRGQDVALRCDPISGHVSLFWYQQALGQGPEFLTYFQNEAQLDKSGLPSDRFFAERPEGSVSTLKIQRTQQEDSAVYLCASSQTTSGGSYEQYFGPGTRLTVT.

The chain employs TRBV7-9 and TRBJ1-4; the D is unclear. Germline CDR1 SEHNR, CDR2 FQNEAQ (reference sequence). The CDR3 is 14 amino acids. The V gene lost 3 bases and the J gene lost 2 bases, with 7 bases spanning the gap. The CDR3 bases are TGTGCCAGCAGCTTGGGTACGACTAATGAAAAACTGTTTTTT. Translated: CASSLGTTNEKLFF.

In its sample, this clone was seen a few times. J is TRBJ2-5 and V is TRBV7-9, with D uncertain. The length of the CDR3 is 13 residues. V was pared by 1 base and J by 4 bases, with 7 bases between. Germline V gene sequence: CDR1 SEHNR, CDR2 FQNEAQ (reference sequence). The CDR3 sequence is CASSLEGGETQYF. In nucleotides, the CDR3 is TGTGCCAGCAGCTTAGAAGGTGGAGAGACCCAGTACTTC.

The chain carries TRBV5-4 and TRBJ1-1; D ambiguous. V lost 3 bases and J lost 1, with 19 bases in between. This CDR3 has 17 residues. Germline CDR1 reads SGHNT; CDR2 reads YYREEE (reference sequence). The CDR3 sequence is CASSSTLPGRSNTEAFF. CDR3 coding DNA: TGTGCCAGCAGCTCAACCTTACCCGGCAGATCGAACACTGAAGCTTTCTTT.

This clone was observed a handful of times. The chain joins TRBV9 to TRBJ2-7; unclear D gene. Germline V gene sequence: CDR1 SGDLS, CDR2 YYNGEE. Trimming pared 4 bases from V and 2 bases from J, leaving 13 bases between. CDR3 length equals 14 residues. The CDR3 nucleotides are TGTGCCAGCAGCTCCTCAGGCTACCCCTACGAGCAGTACTTC. It is translated as CASSSSGYPYEQYF.

The chain recombines TRBV7-9 with TRBJ2-7; D not certain. The CDR3 contains 12 residues. With 4 bases removed from V and 3 bases from J, the gap between germline ends came to 7 bases. Germline values: CDR1 SEHNR, CDR2 FQNEAQ (reference sequence). CDR3 protein: CASSSQGYEQYF. As DNA, the CDR3 is TGTGCCAGCAGCTCCCAAGGCTACGAGCAGTACTTC.

This chain joins TRBV5-4 and TRBJ2-3; D is perhaps TRBD2 (6 bases). The CDR3 length is 15 residues. The germline CDR1 and CDR2 sequences are SGHNT and YYREEE (reference sequence). V gave up 0 bases and J gave up 3 bases, with 11 bases separating them. The CDR3 protein is CASSLAQAGTDTQYF. As DNA, the CDR3 is TGTGCCAGCAGCTTGGCCCAGGCGGGGACAGATACGCAGTATTTT.

The gene calls are TRBV9 and TRBJ2-1; 10 bases align to TRBD2. V shed 0 bases and J 9 bases; nucleotides not matched to a gene: 6. The CDR3 contains 15 residues. Germline V gene data show CDR1 as SGDLS and CDR2 as YYNGEE. This CDR3 is CASSVGLAGDSEQFF. CDR3 nucleotide sequence: TGTGCCAGCAGCGTAGGCCTAGCGGGAGACTCTGAGCAGTTCTTC.

About this clone itself: At one boundary the junction diverges from the germline segment, which might be a read error. This rearrangement joins TRBV11-3 to TRBJ2-2; D gene ambiguous. Germline V gene lookup returns CDR1 SGHNT and CDR2 YENEEA. CDR3 length equals 12 residues. This CDR3 reads CATSPNTGELFF. The CDR3 nucleotides are TGTGCCACCAGCCCGAACACCGGGGAGCTGTTTTTT.